This T cell receptor beta chain was identified in a study of regulatory T cells in long-lasting Graves disease. The overall study: The study counted Graves' disease as persistent given over 5 years of antithyroid drugs and positive TSH receptor antibodies.

The CDR3 sequence is 13 residues long. V was trimmed by 1 base and J by 5 bases, leaving 6 bases between them. Germline CDR1 and CDR2: LGHNA and YNFKEQ. Construction of TCR beta libraries relied on iRepertoire HTBI primers and on Arm-PCR targeting CDR3 regions. TCRdb independently ran MiXCR on the multiplex PCR reads; one entry per CDR3 protein. This table has around 400,000 distinct CDR3 sequences, about a quarter appearing once. Time point specified: persistent/refractory GD, antithyroid drugs over 5 years with positive TRAb. PBMC RNA served as the TCR library source. The starting material was peripheral blood mononuclear cells (PBMCs), obtained when the disease was refractory, from a patient treated with antithyroid drugs. The receptor comes from a female donor with Graves disease. The chain carries TRBV4-2 and TRBJ1-5; D gene uncertain. CDR3 in amino acids: CASSQGIYQPQHF. The CDR3, as DNA: TGTGCCAGCAGCCAAGGGATCTATCAGCCCCAGCATTTT.